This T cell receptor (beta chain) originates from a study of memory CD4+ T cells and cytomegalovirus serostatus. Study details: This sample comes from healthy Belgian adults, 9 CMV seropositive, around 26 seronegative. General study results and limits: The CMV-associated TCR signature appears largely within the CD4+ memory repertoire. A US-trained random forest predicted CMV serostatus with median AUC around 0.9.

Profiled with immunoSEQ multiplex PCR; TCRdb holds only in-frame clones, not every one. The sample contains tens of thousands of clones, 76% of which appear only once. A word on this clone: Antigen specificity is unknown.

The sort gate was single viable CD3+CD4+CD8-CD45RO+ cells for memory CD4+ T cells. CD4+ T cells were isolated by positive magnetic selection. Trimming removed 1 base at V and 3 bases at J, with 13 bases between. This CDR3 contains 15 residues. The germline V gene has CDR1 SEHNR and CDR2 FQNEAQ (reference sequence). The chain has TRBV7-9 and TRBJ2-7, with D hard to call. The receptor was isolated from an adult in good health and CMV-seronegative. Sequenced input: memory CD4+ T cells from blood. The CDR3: CASSLGVARSYEQYF. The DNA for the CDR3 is TGTGCCAGCAGCTTAGGAGTTGCGAGGAGCTACGAGCAGTACTTC.